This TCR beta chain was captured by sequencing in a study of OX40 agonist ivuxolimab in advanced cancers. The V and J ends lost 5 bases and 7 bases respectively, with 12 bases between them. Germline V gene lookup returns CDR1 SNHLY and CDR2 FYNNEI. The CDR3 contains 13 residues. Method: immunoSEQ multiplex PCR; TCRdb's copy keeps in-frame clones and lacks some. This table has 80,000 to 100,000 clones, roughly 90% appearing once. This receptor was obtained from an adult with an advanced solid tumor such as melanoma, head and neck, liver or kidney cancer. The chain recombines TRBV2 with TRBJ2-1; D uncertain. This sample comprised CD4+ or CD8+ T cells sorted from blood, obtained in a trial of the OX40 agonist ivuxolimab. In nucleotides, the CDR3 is TGTGCCAGCAGTTACACAGAACCAAATGAGCAGTTCTTC. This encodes CASSYTEPNEQFF. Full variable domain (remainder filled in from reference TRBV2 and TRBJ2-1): EPEVTQTPSHQVTQMGQEVILRCVPISNHLYFYWYRQILGQKVEFLVSFYNNEISEKSEIFDDQFSVERPDGSNFTLKIRSTKLEDSAMYFCASSYTEPNEQFFGPGTRLTVL.